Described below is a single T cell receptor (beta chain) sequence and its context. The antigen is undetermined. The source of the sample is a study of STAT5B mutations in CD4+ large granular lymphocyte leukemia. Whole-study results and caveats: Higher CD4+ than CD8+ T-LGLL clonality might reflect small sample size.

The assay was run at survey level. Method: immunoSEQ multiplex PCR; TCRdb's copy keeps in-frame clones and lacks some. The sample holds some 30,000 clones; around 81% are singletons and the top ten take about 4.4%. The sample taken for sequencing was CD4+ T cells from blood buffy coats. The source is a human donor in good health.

CDR3 nucleotide sequence: TGCGCCAGCAGCCTCCAGACGGAGACCTACGAGCAGTACTTC. This encodes CASSLQTETYEQYF. The gene calls are TRBV5-1 and TRBJ2-7; D not certain. This CDR3 region has 14 residues. Germline-derived CDR1 and CDR2 are SGHRS and YFSETQ. V lost 4 bases, J lost 2 bases, and 13 bases lay in between.